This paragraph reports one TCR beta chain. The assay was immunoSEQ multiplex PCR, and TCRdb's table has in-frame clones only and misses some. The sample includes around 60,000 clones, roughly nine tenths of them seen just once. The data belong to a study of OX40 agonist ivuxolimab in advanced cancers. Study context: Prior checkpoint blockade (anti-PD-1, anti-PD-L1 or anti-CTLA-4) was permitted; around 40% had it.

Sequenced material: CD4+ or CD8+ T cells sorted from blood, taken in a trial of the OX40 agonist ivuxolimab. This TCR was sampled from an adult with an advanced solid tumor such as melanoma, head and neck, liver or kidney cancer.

CDR3 bases: TGTGCCAGCTCACCAATTGGGAGTGCTGAAGCTTTCTTT. Translation: CASSPIGSAEAFF. This chain connects TRBV18 to TRBJ1-1; D is unclear. This CDR3 contains 13 residues. Trimming stripped 2 bases from V and 6 bases from J, with 10 bases between. Germline CDR1 KGHSH, CDR2 LQKENI.